This T cell receptor beta chain was identified during a study of CD8 T cells in ankylosing spondylitis. Whole-study findings and limits: A TCR beta motif of roughly 8 highly homologous variants appeared characteristic of ankylosing spondylitis blood.

TCRdb re-called the 5' RACE reads with MiXCR, one entry per CDR3 protein. The table has about 220,000 distinct CDR3 sequences, about 7% seen once; the top ten hold about 14%. Per germline, CDR1 SGDLS and CDR2 YYNGEE. The germline V and J ends were trimmed by 0 bases and 1 base, with 10 bases remaining between them. This CDR3 is 15 amino acids long. This clonotype was found many times. The antigen remains unidentified. This clonotype originated in a male donor with ankylosing spondylitis. The chain couples TRBV9 to TRBJ1-2; D is unclear. Sequencing was carried out using blood, either unsorted or a sorted T cell fraction (not recorded which). The CDR3 DNA reads as TGTGCCAGCAGCGTAGAGGGTGCTCTTAACTATGGCTACACCTTC. Translated, it gives CASSVEGALNYGYTF. Supplemented by reference TRBV9 and TRBJ1-2, the full variable domain reads DSGVTQTPKHLITATGQRVTLRCSPRSGDLSVYWYQQSLDQGLQFLIQYYNGEERAKGNILERFSAQQFPDLHSELNLSSLELGDSALYFCASSVEGALNYGYTFGSGTRLTVV.